This T cell receptor beta chain stems from a study of blood T cells in healthy people across ages. Every donor contributed around 10 milliliters of peripheral blood by blood draw. Combining a sample-barcoded 5' primer with a J-beta primer mix, a second PCR ran for roughly 7 to 11 cycles. Each cDNA was tagged by a template-switch adaptor containing 12 random nucleotides. TCRdb analysed the 5' RACE reads with MiXCR anew, one entry per CDR3 protein. The profile shows hundreds of thousands of distinct CDR3 sequences, under 65% of them singletons. Germline V gene sequence: CDR1 MNHNS, CDR2 SASEGT. This CDR3 has 14 amino acids.

This chain connects TRBV6-1 to TRBJ2-7, with 10 bases that match TRBD1. The DNA end lines up better with TRBJ2-5; the J call may be wrong. This TCR derives from a man in his fifties or sixties in good health. The sequencing sample was made of blood. The CDR3: CASPRQGARETQYF. CDR3 DNA: TGTGCCAGCCCGAGACAGGGGGCGAGAGAGACCCAGTACTTC.